These 7 T cell receptor beta chains came from one sample sequenced in a study of human T cells and chemical hapten exposure. Time point denoted: patch test 1, 2 weeks after DPC sensitization. The sample's treatment: therapeutic diphenylcyclopropenone sensitization with weekly scalp DPC. TCRdb recomputed calls from the RACE reads with MiXCR, one row per CDR3 protein. The data hold fewer than 400,000 distinct CDR3 sequences, with under 9% observed a single time. Sequences were derived from whole blood, sampled in connection with sensitization to the hapten diphenylcyclopropenone (DPC). The receptors here all came from a woman aged 18-29 years with alopecia areata. Some clones in this sample may be carry-over from other donors' samples.

This clonotype was seen only a few times. The J gene is TRBJ2-3, the V gene TRBV28, with TRBD2 identical over 10 bases. The CDR3 covers 17 residues. CDR1 is MDHEN, CDR2 SYDVKM, per germline. V lost 3 bases and J lost 1; bases outside the gene matches: 7. DNA for the CDR3: TGTGCCAGCAGTTTGGGTCTAGCGGGGGCCCGCACAGATACGCAGTATTTT. Translating it yields CASSLGLAGARTDTQYF.

This clonotype was observed a handful of times. The genes are TRBV3-1 and TRBJ2-5, with TRBD2 as a possible D gene (6 bases). This CDR3 is built from 14 residues. Per germline, CDR1 LGHDT and CDR2 YNNKEL (reference sequence). V lost 3 bases and J 3 bases, leaving 11 bases between the germline ends. CDR3 protein: CASSHTGLEETQYF. DNA for the CDR3: TGTGCCAGCAGCCACACGGGACTCGAAGAGACCCAGTACTTC.

The chain recombines TRBV25-1 with TRBJ1-6; 11 nucleotides align to TRBD1. The germline V gene encodes CDR1 MGHDK and CDR2 SYGVNS. The ends lost 4 bases at V and 9 bases at J; junction bases unmatched: 5. This CDR3 contains 15 residues. The CDR3 loop reads CASSATGTGGSPLHF. CDR3 coding DNA: TGTGCCAGCAGTGCCACCGGGACAGGGGGTTCACCCCTCCACTTT.

This clonotype was detected ten times or more. This rearrangement joins TRBV6-2 or TRBV6-3 to TRBJ1-1, with 9 bases identical to TRBD1. Germline lookup yields CDR1 MNHEY and CDR2 SVGEGT. The CDR3 contains 19 residues. With V trimmed by 0 bases and J by 1 base, 12 bases remained unmatched. CDR3: CASSYSKRGTGSGNTEAFF. In DNA form, the CDR3 reads TGTGCCAGCAGTTACTCGAAGCGCGGGACAGGGTCGGGGAACACTGAAGCTTTCTTT.

This clonotype was found a few times. This chain connects TRBV6-1 to TRBJ2-3; the match to TRBD2 covers 8 bases. Germline trimming cut 6 bases from V and 8 bases from J; bases unmatched to any gene: 22. Germline assignment: CDR1 MNHNS and CDR2 SASEGT. This CDR3 contains 18 residues. The CDR3 loop is CASRTAGMGAGEDGTQYF. The DNA for the CDR3 is TGTGCCAGCAGGACTGCCGGGATGGGAGCGGGGGAGGATGGTACGCAGTATTTT.

This clonotype has just a few counts. The rearrangement uses TRBV6-1 and TRBJ2-7; the D is unclear. The CDR3 contains 14 residues. Trimming left V 0 bases short and J 4 bases short, with 10 bases between. Per germline, CDR1 MNHNS and CDR2 SASEGT. CDR3 in DNA: TGTGCCAGCAGTGAAGCGGCAGACCGGTACGAGCAGTACTTC. Residues: CASSEAADRYEQYF.

V usage is TRBV2 and J usage is TRBJ1-1; 7 nucleotides match TRBD1. Looked up from germline, CDR1 is SNHLY and CDR2 is FYNNEI. This CDR3 is built from 14 residues. V shed 7 bases and J 2 bases; nucleotides not matched to a gene: 7. The CDR3 DNA follows: TGTGCCAGCACCGACAGGGTCCCCAACACTGAAGCTTTCTTT. Residues: CASTDRVPNTEAFF.